This T cell receptor (beta chain) is from a study of human T cells and chemical hapten exposure. TCRdb reprocessed the RACE reads with MiXCR, giving one entry per CDR3 protein. The sample includes about 45,000 distinct CDR3 sequences, 4.4% of them seen just once. The time point was: healthy volunteer bleed at 2 weeks. Total RNA came from unfractionated whole blood. The V gene's germline CDR1 is MNHEY and CDR2 SMNVEV (reference sequence). This CDR3 comprises 11 residues. Deletions cut 6 bases from V and 9 bases from J, with 12 bases between. The table lists this clonotype with many counts. The clonotype was recovered from a human donor in good health. Some clones in this sample may be carry-over from other donors' samples. The chain uses TRBV27 and TRBJ2-7, with D unresolved. Sequencing input: whole blood. This CDR3 reads CASSYTRAQYF. CDR3 DNA sequence: TGTGCCAGCAGCTATACACGCGCGCAGTACTTC.